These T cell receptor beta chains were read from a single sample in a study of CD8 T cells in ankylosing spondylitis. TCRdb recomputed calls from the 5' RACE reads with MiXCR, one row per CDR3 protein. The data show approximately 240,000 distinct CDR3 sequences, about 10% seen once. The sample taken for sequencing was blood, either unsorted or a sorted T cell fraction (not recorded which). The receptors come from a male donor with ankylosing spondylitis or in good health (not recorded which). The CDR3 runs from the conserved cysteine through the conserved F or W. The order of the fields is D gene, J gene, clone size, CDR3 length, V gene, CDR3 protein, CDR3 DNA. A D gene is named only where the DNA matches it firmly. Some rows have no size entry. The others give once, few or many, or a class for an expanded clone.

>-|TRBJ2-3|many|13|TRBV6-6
CASSYSGTDTQYF
TGTGCCAGCAGTTACTCGGGGACAGATACGCAGTATTTT
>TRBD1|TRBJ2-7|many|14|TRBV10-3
CAISESTGDYEQYF
TGTGCCATCAGTGAGTCAACAGGGGACTACGAGCAGTACTTC
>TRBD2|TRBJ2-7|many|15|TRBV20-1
CSARGEAGGRYEQYF
TGCAGTGCTAGAGGTGAAGCGGGAGGCCGGTACGAGCAGTACTTC
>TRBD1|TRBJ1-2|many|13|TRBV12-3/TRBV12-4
CASSPTGGYGYTF
TGTGCCAGCAGTCCTACAGGGGGCTATGGCTACACCTTC
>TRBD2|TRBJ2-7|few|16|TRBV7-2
CASSYTRLGGGYEQYF
TGTGCCAGCAGTTATACTCGACTGGGGGGAGGGTACGAGCAGTACTTC
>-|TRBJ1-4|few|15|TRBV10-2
CASRDGVATNEKLFF
TGCGCCAGCAGGGACGGAGTCGCAACTAATGAAAAACTGTTTTTT
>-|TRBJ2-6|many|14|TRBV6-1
CASSMASGANVLTF
TGTGCCAGCAGCATGGCTTCTGGGGCCAACGTCCTGACTTTC
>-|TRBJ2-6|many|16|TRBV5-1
CASSLGSLSGANVLTF
TGCGCCAGCAGCTTGGGGTCGCTCTCTGGGGCCAACGTCCTGACTTTC
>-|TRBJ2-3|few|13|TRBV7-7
CASSLAGVNTQYF
TGTGCCAGCAGCTTAGCGGGAGTGAATACGCAGTATTTT
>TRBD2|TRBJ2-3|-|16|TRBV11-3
CASSPNSGGPTDTQYF
TGTGCCAGCAGCCCCAATAGCGGGGGGCCCACAGATACGCAGTATTTT
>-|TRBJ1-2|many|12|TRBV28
CASSPDRWGYTF
TGTGCCAGCAGCCCAGACAGATGGGGCTACACCTTC
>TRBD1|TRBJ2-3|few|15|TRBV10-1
CASSADRVGADTQYF
TGCGCCAGCAGTGCCGACAGGGTCGGCGCAGATACGCAGTATTTT
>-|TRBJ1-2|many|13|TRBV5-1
CASAESEPYGYTF
TGCGCCAGCGCGGAGTCTGAACCCTATGGCTACACCTTC
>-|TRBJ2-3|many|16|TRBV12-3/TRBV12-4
CASSSLRALSTDTQYF
TGTGCCAGCAGTTCCCTCAGGGCGCTTAGCACAGATACGCAGTATTTT
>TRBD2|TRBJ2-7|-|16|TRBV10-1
CASSEVAAGGFYEQYF
TGCGCCAGCAGTGAGGTGGCAGCCGGGGGGTTCTACGAGCAGTACTTC
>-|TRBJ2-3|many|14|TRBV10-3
CAIRPGVGTDTQYF
TGTGCCATCAGGCCAGGGGTAGGAACAGATACGCAGTATTTT
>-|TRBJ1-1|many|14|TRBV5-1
CASSRTASNTEAFF
TGCGCCAGCAGTCGGACAGCATCGAACACTGAAGCTTTCTTT
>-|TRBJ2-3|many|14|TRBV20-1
CSATSGTHGDTQYF
TGCAGTGCTACGTCCGGGACTCATGGAGATACGCAGTATTTT
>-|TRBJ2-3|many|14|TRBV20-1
CSAASNRVTDTQYF
TGCAGTGCCGCCTCGAACAGGGTCACAGATACGCAGTATTTT
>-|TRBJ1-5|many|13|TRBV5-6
CASSLRGDQPQHF
TGTGCCAGCAGCTTGCGGGGGGATCAGCCCCAGCATTTT
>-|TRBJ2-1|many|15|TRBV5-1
CASSERGQGDNEQFF
TGCGCCAGCAGCGAACGTGGACAAGGCGACAATGAGCAGTTCTTC
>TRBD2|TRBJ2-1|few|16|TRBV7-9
CASSLAGLAGNNEQFF
TGTGCCAGCAGCTTAGCGGGGCTAGCGGGGAACAATGAGCAGTTCTTC
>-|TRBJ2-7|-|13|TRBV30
CACDHRQNYEQYF
TGTGCCTGTGACCACAGGCAGAACTACGAGCAGTACTTC
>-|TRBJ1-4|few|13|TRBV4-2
CASSQEDREKLFF
TGTGCCAGCAGCCAAGAAGATCGTGAAAAACTGTTTTTT
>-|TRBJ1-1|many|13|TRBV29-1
CSVAGLMNTEAFF
TGCAGCGTCGCGGGACTTATGAACACTGAAGCTTTCTTT
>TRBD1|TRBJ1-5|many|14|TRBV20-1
CSAPTQGRNQPQHF
TGCAGTGCTCCCACACAGGGGAGGAATCAGCCCCAGCATTTT
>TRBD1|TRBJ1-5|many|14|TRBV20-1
CSAVDRVSNQPQHF
TGCAGTGCTGTCGACAGGGTCAGCAATCAGCCCCAGCATTTT
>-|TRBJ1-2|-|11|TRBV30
CAWSRDLGYTF
TGTGCCTGGAGTCGTGACCTGGGCTACACCTTC
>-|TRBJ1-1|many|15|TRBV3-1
CASSQESQANTEAFF
TGTGCCAGCAGCCAAGAGTCACAGGCGAACACTGAAGCTTTCTTT
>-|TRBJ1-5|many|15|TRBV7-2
CASSFHDSTNQPQHF
TGTGCCAGCAGCTTTCATGACAGTACCAATCAGCCCCAGCATTTT
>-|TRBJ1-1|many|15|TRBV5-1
CASSLVGPRGTEAFF
TGCGCCAGCAGCTTGGTAGGGCCCCGGGGCACTGAAGCTTTCTTT
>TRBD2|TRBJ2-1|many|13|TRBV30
CAWSHGGVSEQFF
TGTGCCTGGAGTCATGGGGGGGTATCTGAGCAGTTCTTC
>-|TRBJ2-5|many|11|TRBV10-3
CAIGDSETQYF
TGTGCCATCGGAGACTCAGAGACCCAGTACTTC
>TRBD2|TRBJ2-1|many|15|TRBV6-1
CASRRLAGGNNEQFF
TGTGCCAGCAGGAGACTAGCGGGAGGGAACAATGAGCAGTTCTTC
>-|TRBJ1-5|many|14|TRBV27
CASSTGRYNQPQHF
TGTGCCAGCAGTACGGGGCGGTACAATCAGCCCCAGCATTTT
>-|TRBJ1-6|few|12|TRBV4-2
CASSQLSSPLHF
TGTGCCAGCAGCCAATTATCTTCACCCCTCCACTTT
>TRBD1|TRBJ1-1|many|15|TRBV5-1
CASSPGQGRATEAFF
TGCGCCAGCAGCCCGGGACAGGGGCGGGCCACTGAAGCTTTCTTT
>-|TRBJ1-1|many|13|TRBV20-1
CSAFQGTNTEAFF
TGCAGTGCCTTCCAGGGGACCAACACTGAAGCTTTCTTT
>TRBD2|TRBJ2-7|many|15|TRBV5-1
CASSPGLAGGYGQYF
TGCGCCAGCAGCCCCGGACTAGCGGGAGGATACGGGCAGTACTTC
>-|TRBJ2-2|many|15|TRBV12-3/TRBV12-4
CASSRRQADTGELFF
TGTGCCAGCAGCCGACGGCAGGCTGACACCGGGGAGCTGTTTTTT
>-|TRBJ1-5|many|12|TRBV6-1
CASREHNQPQHF
TGTGCCAGCCGGGAGCACAATCAGCCCCAGCATTTT
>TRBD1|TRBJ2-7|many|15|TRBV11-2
CASSPLWTGLIEQYF
TGTGCCAGCAGCCCCCTCTGGACAGGGTTAATCGAGCAGTACTTC
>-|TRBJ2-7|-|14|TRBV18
CASSPQGSTYEQYF
TGTGCCAGCTCACCCCAGGGGTCAACCTACGAGCAGTACTTC
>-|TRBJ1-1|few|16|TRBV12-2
CASRLVFLGQGTEAFF
TGTGCAAGTCGCTTAGTGTTTCTGGGTCAGGGCACTGAAGCTTTCTTT
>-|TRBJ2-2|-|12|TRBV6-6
CASSFRRRELFF
TGTGCCAGCAGTTTTAGACGCCGGGAGCTGTTTTTT
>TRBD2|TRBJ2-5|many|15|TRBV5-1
CASSSGLASQETQYF
TGCGCCAGCAGCTCTGGACTAGCCTCCCAAGAGACCCAGTACTTC
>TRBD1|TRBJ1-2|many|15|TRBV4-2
CASSPSDREAYGYTF
TGTGCCAGCAGCCCCTCTGACAGGGAGGCCTATGGCTACACCTTC
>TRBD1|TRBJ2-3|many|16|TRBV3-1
CASSQDSTGVPDTQYF
TGTGCCAGCAGCCAAGATTCGACAGGGGTCCCGGATACGCAGTATTTT
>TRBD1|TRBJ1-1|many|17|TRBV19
CASSIRGQGARVTEAFF
TGTGCCAGTAGTATTCGGGGGCAGGGGGCGCGTGTCACTGAAGCTTTCTTT